This T cell receptor (beta chain) appears in the sequencing data of a study of blood T cell repertoires in COVID-19. Original processing methods: Scientists estimated how many nucleated cells there were by amplifying reference gene primers. Assay: immunoSEQ multiplex PCR; the TCRdb copy retains only in-frame clones and omits some. Clone size and V and J calls were adopted from that table, with D and trimming inferred from the DNA. The sample lists approximately 300,000 clones; around 83% were seen once. The germline V and J ends were trimmed by 7 bases and 4 bases, with 16 bases remaining between them. Germline CDR1 reads WNHNN; CDR2 reads SYGVQD (reference sequence). The length of the CDR3 is 14 residues.

The sample taken for sequencing was peripheral blood. The chain carries TRBV10-1 and TRBJ1-2, with a tentative D call TRBD1 (6 bases). This TCR derives from a woman in her 50s with acute or convalescent COVID-19. The DNA for the CDR3 is TGCGCCAGCATAGGGGGGGCGCAGGGCTATGGCTACACCTTC. Amino acid sequence: CASIGGAQGYGYTF.